The 29 T cell receptor beta chains listed next were all sequenced from one sample in a study of CD8 T cells in Susac syndrome. RNA totalling about 0.45 to 1 ug underwent reverse transcription with random hexamers. One entry per CDR3 protein results from TCRdb running MiXCR on the immunoSEQ multiplex PCR reads. The table has around 130,000 distinct CDR3 sequences, approximately 96% seen once. Sequences were obtained from CD4+ T cells from PBMCs. These TCRs come from a human donor with multiple sclerosis.

The chain has TRBV3-1 and TRBJ1-2; D remains ambiguous. CDR1 is LGHDT, CDR2 YNNKEL, per germline (reference sequence). Trimming took 0 bases from V and 7 from J, leaving 3 bases between them. This CDR3 has 11 residues. Here the CDR3 reads CASSQDRGYTF. CDR3 nucleotide sequence: TGTGCCAGCAGCCAAGATCGTGGCTACACCTTC.

CDR3 coding DNA: TGTGCCAGCAGCGATACCCGGGAGCAGTACTTC. Its protein product is CASSDTREQYF. The J gene is TRBJ2-7, the V gene TRBV2; D gene ambiguous. Germline loops: CDR1 SNHLY, CDR2 FYNNEI. The CDR3 contains 11 residues. V lost 6 bases and J 7 bases, leaving 10 bases between the germline ends.

This sequence joins TRBV20-1 and TRBJ1-3; D is unresolved. Germline V gives CDR1 DFQATT, CDR2 SNEGSKA (reference sequence). The CDR3 has 14 residues. Trimming removed 3 bases from V and 0 bases from J, with 9 bases in between. The CDR3 sequence is CSARRPDSGNTIYF. The CDR3 DNA follows: TGCAGTGCTAGGCGGCCGGACTCTGGAAACACCATATATTTT.

The V call is TRBV30, the J call TRBJ2-3; 12 positions agree with TRBD2. Germline trimming cut 2 bases from V and 10 bases from J; bases unmatched to any gene: 10. The CDR3 spans 15 residues. Germline assignment: CDR1 GTSNPN and CDR2 SVGIG (reference sequence). The CDR3: CAWSRLAGGYEAQYF. CDR3 coding DNA: TGTGCCTGGAGTCGGCTAGCGGGGGGGTATGAAGCGCAGTATTTT.

The chain couples TRBV30 to TRBJ2-2; no clear D. Germline V gene data show CDR1 as GTSNPN and CDR2 as SVGIG (reference sequence). The CDR3 loop spans 15 amino acids. Trimming took 0 bases from V and 5 from J, leaving 13 bases between them. CDR3 sequence reads: CAWSVLAVGTGELFF. The DNA of the CDR3 is TGTGCCTGGAGTGTTCTGGCAGTAGGGACCGGGGAGCTGTTTTTT.

This chain connects TRBV6-6 to TRBJ1-5; tentative D call: TRBD1 (6 bases). From germline, CDR1 is MNHNY and CDR2 SVGAGI (reference sequence). This CDR3 has 14 amino acids. Trimming removed 2 bases from V and 7 bases from J, with 12 bases in between. The CDR3, as DNA: TGTGCCAGCAGTTACGGGGGCGGGGAGCAGCCCCAGCATTTT. This codes for CASSYGGGEQPQHF.

The chain carries TRBV6-1 and TRBJ2-7, with 8 bases identical to TRBD2. After removal of 2 bases from V and 3 bases from J, the junction contained 6 bases not matched to a gene. The CDR3 sequence is 15 residues long. Germline V gives CDR1 MNHNS, CDR2 SASEGT. Here the CDR3 DNA reads TGTGCCAGCAGTGAAATGAGCGGGAGTTACTACGAGCAGTACTTC. Protein sequence: CASSEMSGSYYEQYF.

V gene TRBV15 combines with J gene TRBJ2-3; 14 nucleotides align to TRBD2. The CDR3 totals 16 residues. V dropped 4 bases and J dropped 10; count of bases not matched to a gene: 10. The V gene's germline CDR1 is LNHNV and CDR2 YYDKDF (reference sequence). The CDR3 is CATSTTGLAGEGAQYF. CDR3 in DNA: TGTGCCACCAGCACTACGGGACTAGCGGGAGAAGGTGCGCAGTATTTT.

The chain recombines TRBV9 with TRBJ1-2; D may be TRBD1 (6 bases). The CDR3 covers 12 residues. Trimming stripped 8 bases from V and 8 bases from J, with 16 bases between. CDR1 is SGDLS, CDR2 YYNGEE, per germline. CDR3 sequence (DNA): TGTGCCAGTTTTGCAGGGGATAGGGGCTACACCTTC. Translating it yields CASFAGDRGYTF.

V is TRBV7-2 and J is TRBJ2-7; a weak D match, TRBD2 (6 bases). Trimming shortened V by 0 bases and J by 8 bases, and 17 bases separated the two germline ends. Germline V gene sequence: CDR1 SGHTA, CDR2 FQGNSA. This CDR3 comprises 15 residues. The CDR3 sequence: CASSLAGRLGRQQYF. DNA for the CDR3: TGTGCCAGCAGCTTAGCTGGCAGGCTTGGGAGGCAGCAGTACTTC. Based on the CDR3 plus reference TRBV7-2 and TRBJ2-7, the full variable domain is GAGVSQSPSNKVTEKGKDVELRCDPISGHTALYWYRQSLGQGLEFLIYFQGNSAPDKSGLPSDRFSAERTGGSVSTLTIQRTQQEDSAVYLCASSLAGRLGRQQYFGPGTRLTVT.

The gene calls are TRBV20-1 and TRBJ2-3, with 7 bases matching TRBD1. Germline CDR1 reads DFQATT; CDR2 reads SNEGSKA (reference sequence). J was trimmed by 2 bases and V by 7 bases; bases with no gene match: 6. The CDR3 is 13 residues long. The CDR3 coding sequence is TGCAGTGAACGAGGGGGCACCACAGATACGCAGTATTTT. Amino acids: CSERGGTTDTQYF.

The chain joins TRBV19 to TRBJ1-2, with D possibly being TRBD1 (5 bases). Germline CDR1 is LNHDA and CDR2 is SQIVND (reference sequence). V lost 6 bases and J lost 7, with 18 bases in between. CDR3 length: 14 residues. The CDR3 loop is CASRAQDGQGGYTF. DNA for the CDR3: TGTGCCAGTAGAGCCCAGGATGGGCAGGGTGGCTACACCTTC.

CDR3 DNA: TGTGCCAGCAGTCTAGCGCCTAACACCGGGGAGCTGTTTTTT. It is translated as CASSLAPNTGELFF. This chain links TRBV14 with TRBJ2-2; TRBD2 might be the D (6 bases). The CDR3 loop spans 14 amino acids. The germline V gene has CDR1 SGHDN and CDR2 FVKESK. V lost 6 bases and J 2 bases, leaving 10 bases between the germline ends.

The CDR3 sequence is CASSAVVETQYF. CDR3 bases: TGTGCCAGCAGCGCAGTCGTCGAGACCCAGTACTTC. The V gene is TRBV7-2, the J gene TRBJ2-5; the D is unclear. The CDR3 has 12 amino acids. Germline CDR1 and CDR2: SGHTA and FQGNSA. The V end was cut by 5 bases, the J end by 5 bases, with 9 bases between.

This clonotype was seen only once. J is TRBJ2-1 and V is TRBV20-1; D gene uncertain. Trimming cost V 5 bases and J 0 bases, with 11 bases left between them. CDR3 length: 14 amino acids. Per germline, CDR1 DFQATT and CDR2 SNEGSKA (reference sequence). The CDR3, as DNA: TGCAGTGCTCCTAAAGGAAGCTCCTACAATGAGCAGTTCTTC. Translating gives CSAPKGSSYNEQFF.

The chain has TRBV25-1 and TRBJ1-1; D is undetermined. The CDR3 is 14 residues long. Germline-derived CDR1 and CDR2 are MGHDK and SYGVNS. Trimming pared 5 bases from V and 7 bases from J, leaving 17 bases between. The CDR3 DNA sequence: TGTGCCAGCAGTTTGGGAATGGACGGTGATGAAGCTTTCTTT. Translated: CASSLGMDGDEAFF.

This sequence joins TRBV12-3 or TRBV12-4 and TRBJ1-4; D is ambiguous. The CDR3 has 12 residues. V was cut by 6 bases and J by 8 bases, with 10 bases left in between. This CDR3 is CASSPIREKLFF. CDR3 nucleotides: TGTGCCAGCAGCCCAATCCGAGAAAAACTGTTTTTT.

The chain combines TRBV29-1 with TRBJ2-1; D is unclear. Germline-derived CDR1 and CDR2 are SQVTM and ANQGSEA. V lost 4 bases and J 4 bases, leaving 20 bases between the germline ends. There are 16 residues in the CDR3. The CDR3 nucleotides read TGCAGCGTTGTTAGGTCCGTAGGTCCCGGGTACAATGAGCAGTTCTTC. It translates to CSVVRSVGPGYNEQFF.

This clonotype has a single count. The genes are TRBV20-1 and TRBJ2-7, with 10 bases matching TRBD1. Germline V gene sequence: CDR1 DFQATT, CDR2 SNEGSKA (reference sequence). J lost 5 bases, V lost 5 bases, and 6 bases had no gene match. The CDR3 totals 13 residues. CDR3 residues: CSAQRTGGHEQYF. CDR3 in DNA: TGCAGTGCTCAACGGACAGGGGGGCACGAGCAGTACTTC.

The CDR3, as DNA: TGTGCCAGCAGTCCACGGATGTATGGCTACACCTTC. Its translation is CASSPRMYGYTF. V is TRBV12-3 or TRBV12-4 and J is TRBJ1-2; no clear D. The CDR3 totals 12 residues. Trimming shortened V by 5 bases and J by 5 bases, and 9 bases separated the two germline ends.

This chain's CDR3 is CATSRGSYNEQFF. As DNA, the CDR3 is TGTGCCACCAGCAGAGGCTCCTACAATGAGCAGTTCTTC. This sequence joins TRBV15 and TRBJ2-1; D is ambiguous. The ends were cut back, 1 base at V and 0 bases at J, with 1 base in the middle. The CDR3 contains 13 residues. The V gene's germline CDR1 is LNHNV and CDR2 YYDKDF (reference sequence).

The CDR3 here is CASSQDPWTDNYGYTF. The CDR3 nucleotides are TGCGCCAGCAGCCAAGATCCCTGGACGGATAACTATGGCTACACCTTC. The chain carries TRBV4-1 and TRBJ1-2; D gene unclear. From germline, CDR1 is MGHRA and CDR2 YSYEKL. There are 16 residues in the CDR3. With 0 bases removed from V and 1 base from J, the gap between germline ends came to 12 bases.

The V and J genes are TRBV5-4 and TRBJ2-5; no reliable D call. The CDR3 spans 13 residues. CDR1 SGHNT and CDR2 YYREEE come from the germline V gene (reference sequence). Trimming shortened V by 4 bases and J by 3 bases, and 10 bases separated the two germline ends. The CDR3 loop reads CASSLTPKETQYF. In DNA, the CDR3 is TGTGCCAGCAGCCTAACGCCTAAAGAGACCCAGTACTTC.

This clonotype was picked up a small number of times. V gene TRBV4-1 combines with J gene TRBJ1-1; no definite D call. Germline lookup yields CDR1 MGHRA and CDR2 YSYEKL. V dropped 4 bases and J dropped 10 bases, with 16 bases sitting between them. There are 13 residues in the CDR3. The CDR3 spells CASSLEGWEGAFF. CDR3 nucleotide sequence: TGCGCCAGCAGCCTGGAGGGATGGGAAGGAGCTTTCTTT.

The V and J genes are TRBV18 and TRBJ2-5; possible D gene TRBD1, 5 bases. The CDR3 sequence is 14 residues long. With 4 bases removed from V and 4 bases from J, the gap between germline ends came to 13 bases. Germline CDR1 and CDR2: KGHSH and LQKENI. The CDR3 protein is CASSQARQGETQYF. CDR3 sequence (DNA): TGTGCCAGCTCACAGGCACGGCAGGGAGAGACCCAGTACTTC.

This chain links TRBV15 with TRBJ1-2; 7 nucleotides line up with TRBD1. V was pared by 7 bases and J by 8 bases, with 10 bases of the junction left unmatched. Per the germline V gene, CDR1 is LNHNV and CDR2 is YYDKDF (reference sequence). The CDR3 spans 13 residues. CDR3 sequence: CATTGQGGFGYTF. CDR3 DNA: TGTGCCACCACTGGGCAGGGGGGATTCGGCTACACCTTC.

V usage is TRBV5-1 and J usage is TRBJ2-5; D is possibly TRBD2 (6 bases). The germline V gene has CDR1 SGHRS and CDR2 YFSETQ. Trimming removed 7 bases at V and 4 bases at J, with 8 bases between. CDR3 size: 11 residues. The DNA of the CDR3 is TGCGCCAGCCCCGGGGGAGAGACCCAGTACTTC. Translated, it gives CASPGGETQYF.

The chain links TRBV28 to TRBJ1-2; D uncertain. The CDR3 is made up of 11 amino acids. Trimming stripped 10 bases from V and 2 bases from J, with 8 bases between. The germline gives CDR1 MDHEN, CDR2 SYDVKM. This CDR3 reads CATQRNYGYTF. The CDR3 bases are TGTGCCACTCAGCGGAACTATGGCTACACCTTC.

This chain uses TRBV20-1 with TRBJ2-1; 13 bases align to TRBD2. Per the germline V gene, CDR1 is DFQATT and CDR2 is SNEGSKA (reference sequence). The CDR3 runs 15 residues. With 1 base clipped from V and 4 bases from J, the junction kept 1 base outside the gene matches. Written as DNA, the CDR3 is TGCAGTGCTAGAGTGGGACTAGCGGGATACAATGAGCAGTTCTTC. It yields the protein CSARVGLAGYNEQFF.